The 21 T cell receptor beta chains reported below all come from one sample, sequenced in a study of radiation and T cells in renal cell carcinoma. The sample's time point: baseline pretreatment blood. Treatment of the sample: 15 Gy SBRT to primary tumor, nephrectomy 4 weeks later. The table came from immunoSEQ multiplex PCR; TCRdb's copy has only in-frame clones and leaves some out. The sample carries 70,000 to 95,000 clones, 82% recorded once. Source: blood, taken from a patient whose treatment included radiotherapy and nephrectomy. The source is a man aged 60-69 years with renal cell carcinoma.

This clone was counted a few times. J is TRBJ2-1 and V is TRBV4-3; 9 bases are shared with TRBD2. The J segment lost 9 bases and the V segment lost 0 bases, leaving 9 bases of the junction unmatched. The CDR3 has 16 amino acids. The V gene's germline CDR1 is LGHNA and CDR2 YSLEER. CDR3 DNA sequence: TGCGCCAGCAGCCAAGACACGGGCGGGAGGGCCGGTGAGCAGTTCTTC. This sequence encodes CASSQDTGGRAGEQFF.

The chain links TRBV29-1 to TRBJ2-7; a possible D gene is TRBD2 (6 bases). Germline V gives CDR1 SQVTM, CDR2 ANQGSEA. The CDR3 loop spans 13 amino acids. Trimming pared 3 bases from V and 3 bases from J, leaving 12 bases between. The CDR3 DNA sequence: TGCAGCGTTGACTTAGTGGGAGGCTACGAGCAGTACTTC. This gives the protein CSVDLVGGYEQYF.

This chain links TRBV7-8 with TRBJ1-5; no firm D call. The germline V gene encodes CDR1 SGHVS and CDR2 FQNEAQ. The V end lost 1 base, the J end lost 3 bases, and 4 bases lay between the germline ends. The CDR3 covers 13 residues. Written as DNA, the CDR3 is TGTGCCAGCAGCTTAGAAACCAATCAGCCCCAGCATTTT. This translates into CASSLETNQPQHF.

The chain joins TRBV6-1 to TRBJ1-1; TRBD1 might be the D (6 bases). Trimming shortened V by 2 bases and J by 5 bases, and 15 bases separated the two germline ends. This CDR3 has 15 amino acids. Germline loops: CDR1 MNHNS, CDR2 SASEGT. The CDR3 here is CASSELTGSMTEAFF. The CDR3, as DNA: TGTGCCAGCAGTGAACTGACAGGTTCCATGACTGAAGCTTTCTTT.

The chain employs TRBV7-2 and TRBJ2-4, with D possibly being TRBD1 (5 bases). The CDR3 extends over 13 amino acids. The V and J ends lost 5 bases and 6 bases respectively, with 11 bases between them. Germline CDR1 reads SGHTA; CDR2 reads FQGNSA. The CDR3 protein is CASSIGRGNIQYF. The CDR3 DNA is TGTGCCAGCAGCATAGGAAGGGGAAACATTCAGTACTTC. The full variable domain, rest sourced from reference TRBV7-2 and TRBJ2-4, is GAGVSQSPSNKVTEKGKDVELRCDPISGHTALYWYRQSLGQGLEFLIYFQGNSAPDKSGLPSDRFSAERTGGSVSTLTIQRTQQEDSAVYLCASSIGRGNIQYFGAGTRLSVL.

CDR3 loop: CASSLGQNGYTF. CDR3 DNA sequence: TGTGCCAGCAGCTTGGGACAAAATGGCTACACCTTC. This rearrangement joins TRBV7-8 to TRBJ1-2; D is possibly TRBD1 (6 bases). V lost 3 bases, J lost 6 bases, and 8 bases lay in between. CDR1 is SGHVS, CDR2 FQNEAQ, per germline. CDR3 length: 12 residues. Full variable domain (missing parts from reference TRBV7-8 and TRBJ1-2): GAGVSQSPRYKVAKRGQDVALRCDPISGHVSLFWYQQALGQGPEFLTYFQNEAQLDKSGLPSDRFFAERPEGSVSTLKIQRTQQEDSAVYLCASSLGQNGYTFGSGTRLTVV.

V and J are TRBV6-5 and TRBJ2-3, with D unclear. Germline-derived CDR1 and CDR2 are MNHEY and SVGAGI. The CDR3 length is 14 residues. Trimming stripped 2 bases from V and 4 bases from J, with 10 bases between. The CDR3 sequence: CASSYRESSDTQYF. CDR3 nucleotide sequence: TGTGCCAGCAGTTACAGGGAATCGTCAGATACGCAGTATTTT.

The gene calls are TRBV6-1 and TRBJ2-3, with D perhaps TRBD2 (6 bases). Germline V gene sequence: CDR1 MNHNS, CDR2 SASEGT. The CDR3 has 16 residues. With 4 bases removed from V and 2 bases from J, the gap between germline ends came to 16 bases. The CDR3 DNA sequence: TGTGCCAGCAGTGGGAAGGCGGGGACCCCCACAGATACGCAGTATTTT. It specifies CASSGKAGTPTDTQYF.

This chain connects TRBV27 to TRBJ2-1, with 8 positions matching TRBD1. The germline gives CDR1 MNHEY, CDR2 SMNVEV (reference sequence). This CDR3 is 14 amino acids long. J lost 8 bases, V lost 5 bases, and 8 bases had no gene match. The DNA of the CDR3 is TGTGCCAGCAGTATGGACAGGGCCGGCGATGAGCAGTTCTTC. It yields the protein CASSMDRAGDEQFF.

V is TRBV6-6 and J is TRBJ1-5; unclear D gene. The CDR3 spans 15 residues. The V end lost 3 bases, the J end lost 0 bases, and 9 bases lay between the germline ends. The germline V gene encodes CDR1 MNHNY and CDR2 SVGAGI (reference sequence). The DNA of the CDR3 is TGTGCCAGCAGTTATCTCCCAGCTAGCAATCAGCCCCAGCATTTT. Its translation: CASSYLPASNQPQHF.

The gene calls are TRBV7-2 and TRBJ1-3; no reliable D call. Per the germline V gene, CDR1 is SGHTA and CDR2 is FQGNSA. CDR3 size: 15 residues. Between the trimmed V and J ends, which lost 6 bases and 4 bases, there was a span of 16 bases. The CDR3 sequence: CASRTGLSPGNTIYF. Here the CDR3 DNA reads TGTGCCAGCAGAACGGGCCTGAGCCCGGGAAACACCATATATTTT.

CDR3 nucleotides: TGCGCCAGCAGCCAAGAATTTAGCGGGAGGGGGAATGAGCAGTTCTTC. It yields the protein CASSQEFSGRGNEQFF. V and J are TRBV4-1 and TRBJ2-1, with 11 nucleotides matching TRBD2. CDR1 and CDR2 from the germline V gene are MGHRA and YSYEKL. The ends lost 0 bases at V and 7 bases at J; junction bases unmatched: 5. The CDR3 consists of 16 residues.

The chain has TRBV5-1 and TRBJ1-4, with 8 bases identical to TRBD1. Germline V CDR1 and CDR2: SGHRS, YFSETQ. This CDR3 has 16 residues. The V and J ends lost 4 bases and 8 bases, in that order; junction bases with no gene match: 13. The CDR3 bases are TGCGCCAGCAGCCTCAGGGGGCGGGGTGGAGAGGAAAAACTGTTTTTT. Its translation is CASSLRGRGGEEKLFF.

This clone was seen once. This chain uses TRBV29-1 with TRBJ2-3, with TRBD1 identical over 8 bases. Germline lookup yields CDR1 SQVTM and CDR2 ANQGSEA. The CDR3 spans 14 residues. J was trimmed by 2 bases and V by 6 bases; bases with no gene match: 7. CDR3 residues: CSVSATGDTDTQYF. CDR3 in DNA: TGCAGCGTCTCGGCGACAGGGGACACAGATACGCAGTATTTT.

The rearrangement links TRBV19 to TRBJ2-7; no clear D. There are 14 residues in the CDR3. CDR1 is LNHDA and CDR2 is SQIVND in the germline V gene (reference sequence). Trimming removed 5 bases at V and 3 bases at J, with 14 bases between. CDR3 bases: TGTGCCAGTAGTGTTAGAGAAAATGGCTACGAGCAGTACTTC. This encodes CASSVRENGYEQYF.

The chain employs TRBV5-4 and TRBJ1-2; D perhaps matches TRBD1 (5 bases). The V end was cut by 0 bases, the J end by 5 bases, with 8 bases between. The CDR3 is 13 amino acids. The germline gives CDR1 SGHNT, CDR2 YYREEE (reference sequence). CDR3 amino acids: CASSLGQQYGYTF. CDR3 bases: TGTGCCAGCAGCTTGGGACAGCAGTATGGCTACACCTTC.

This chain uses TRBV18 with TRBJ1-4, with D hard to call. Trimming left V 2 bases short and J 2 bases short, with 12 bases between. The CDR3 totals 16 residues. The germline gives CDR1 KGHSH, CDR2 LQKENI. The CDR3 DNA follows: TGTGCCAGCTCACCAATCCCAGGTGGGACTAATGAAAAACTGTTTTTT. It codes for CASSPIPGGTNEKLFF. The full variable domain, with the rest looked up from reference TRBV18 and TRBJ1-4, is NAGVMQNPRHLVRRRGQEARLRCSPMKGHSHVYWYRQLPEEGLKFMVYLQKENIIDESGMPKERFSAEFPKEGPSILRIQQVVRGDSAAYFCASSPIPGGTNEKLFFGSGTQLSVL.

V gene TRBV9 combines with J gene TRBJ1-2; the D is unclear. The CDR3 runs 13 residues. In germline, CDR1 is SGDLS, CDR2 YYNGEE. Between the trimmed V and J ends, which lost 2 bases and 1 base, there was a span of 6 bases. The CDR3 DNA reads TGTGCCAGCAGCGTCGATCATAACTATGGCTACACCTTC. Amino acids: CASSVDHNYGYTF.

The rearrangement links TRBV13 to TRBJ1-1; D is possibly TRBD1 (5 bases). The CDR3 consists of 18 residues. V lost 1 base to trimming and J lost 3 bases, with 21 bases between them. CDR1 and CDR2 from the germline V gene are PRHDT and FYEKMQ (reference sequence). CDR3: CASSLEVSVGSGDTEAFF. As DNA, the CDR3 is TGTGCCAGCAGCTTAGAGGTTTCGGTGGGATCGGGGGACACTGAAGCTTTCTTT.

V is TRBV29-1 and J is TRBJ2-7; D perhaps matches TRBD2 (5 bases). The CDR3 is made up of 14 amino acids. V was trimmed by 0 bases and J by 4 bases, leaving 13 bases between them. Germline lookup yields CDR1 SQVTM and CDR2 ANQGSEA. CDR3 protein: CSVEEAGLEYEQYF. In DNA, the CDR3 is TGCAGCGTTGAAGAGGCGGGTTTGGAATACGAGCAGTACTTC.

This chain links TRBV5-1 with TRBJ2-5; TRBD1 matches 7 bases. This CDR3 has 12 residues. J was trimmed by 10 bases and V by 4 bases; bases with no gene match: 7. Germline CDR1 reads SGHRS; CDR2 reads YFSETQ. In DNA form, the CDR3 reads TGCGCCAGCAGCCCCCCGGACAGGTTCCAGTACTTC. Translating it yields CASSPPDRFQYF.